Below are 26 T cell receptor beta chains sequenced from a single sample in a study of blood T cell repertoires in COVID-19 (dated by TCRdb to the early 2020s). Libraries were made using the immunoSEQ multiplex PCR assay. Sourced from immuneACCESS, this table was stored by TCRdb with only in-frame sequences that have V and J called. A share of the clones is absent; for the studies checked, an unresolved V gene accounts for under half, and the remainder has no known explanation. Here the sample has 200,000 to 300,000 clones; roughly 80% occur a single time. The ten biggest clones cover 4.2% of the sample. Sequencing was done on a sample of peripheral blood. These receptors were obtained from a man in his 60s with acute or convalescent COVID-19.

This sequence joins TRBV27 and TRBJ1-2, with 7 bases that match TRBD1. Trimming removed 3 bases from V and 0 bases from J; junction bases left unmatched: 4. Germline CDR1 MNHEY, CDR2 SMNVEV (reference sequence). The length of the CDR3 is 15 residues. The CDR3 DNA follows: TGTGCCAGCAGTTTGTTAGGGACAGCTAACTATGGCTACACCTTC. This sequence encodes CASSLLGTANYGYTF.

V and J are TRBV2 and TRBJ1-1; D possibly corresponds to TRBD1 (6 bases). The ends were cut back, 5 bases at V and 1 base at J, with 17 bases in the middle. Germline V lookup: CDR1 SNHLY, CDR2 FYNNEI. The CDR3 spans 16 residues. CDR3 nucleotide sequence: TGTGCCAGCAGTTGGACAGACTCCCCAGGGAACACTGAAGCTTTCTTT. This sequence encodes CASSWTDSPGNTEAFF.

This sequence joins TRBV27 and TRBJ2-1; 10 bases align to TRBD2. There are 16 residues in the CDR3. V lost 4 bases and J lost 3; bases outside the gene matches: 6. Germline CDR1 MNHEY, CDR2 SMNVEV (reference sequence). This CDR3 is CASSWTSGGNYNEQFF. The CDR3 DNA sequence: TGTGCCAGCAGTTGGACTAGCGGAGGGAACTACAATGAGCAGTTCTTC.

This rearrangement joins TRBV5-8 to TRBJ1-2; D is possibly TRBD1 (5 bases). CDR3 length equals 15 residues. Germline CDR1 SGHTS, CDR2 YDEGEE. Trimming removed 2 bases from V and 5 bases from J, with 16 bases in between. Written as DNA, the CDR3 is TGTGCCAGCAGCTTACCGGGACTGGGGATATATGGCTACACCTTC. This gives the protein CASSLPGLGIYGYTF.

The chain recombines TRBV5-6 with TRBJ2-2; TRBD1 matches 7 bases. CDR3 length: 12 amino acids. V was pared by 5 bases and J by 6 bases, with 1 base of the junction left unmatched. Germline CDR1 SGHDT, CDR2 YYEEEE. For the CDR3, the DNA is TGTGCCAGCAGTCAGGGGGCCGGGGAGCTGTTTTTT. It codes for CASSQGAGELFF. The full variable domain, its missing parts supplied by reference TRBV5-6 and TRBJ2-2, is DAGVTQSPTHLIKTRGQQVTLRCSPKSGHDTVSWYQQALGQGPQFIFQYYEEEERQRGNFPDRFSGHQFPNYSSELNVNALLLGDSALYLCASSQGAGELFFGEGSRLTVL.

V is TRBV6-2 or TRBV6-3 and J is TRBJ2-7, with unresolved D. Trimming shortened V by 0 bases and J by 2 bases, and 5 bases separated the two germline ends. This CDR3 region has 13 residues. Per the germline V gene, CDR1 is MNHEY and CDR2 is SVGEGT. CDR3 in DNA: TGTGCCAGCAGTTACTCGACACCCTACGAGCAGTACTTC. Amino acid sequence: CASSYSTPYEQYF.

CDR3 loop: CASSLGTALSGNTIYF. DNA of the CDR3: TGTGCCAGCAGCTTAGGGACTGCGCTCTCTGGAAACACCATATATTTT. The chain is built from TRBV7-6 and TRBJ1-3, with D hard to call. CDR3 length: 16 residues. Germline lookup yields CDR1 SGHVS and CDR2 FNYEAQ. Trimming took off 1 base at V and 0 bases at J, with 10 bases between the two ends. Combining the CDR3 with reference TRBV7-6 and TRBJ1-3 gives the whole variable domain GAGVSQSPRYKVTKRGQDVALRCDPISGHVSLYWYRQALGQGPEFLTYFNYEAQQDKSGLPNDRFSAERPEGSISTLTIQRTEQRDSAMYRCASSLGTALSGNTIYFGEGSWLTVV.

This rearrangement joins TRBV3-1 (or the pseudogene TRBV3-2) to TRBJ1-6, with 8 bases aligning to TRBD1. V was clipped by 4 bases and J by 9 bases; unmatched bases: 8. The CDR3 is made up of 15 amino acids. Germline V gives CDR1 LGHDT, CDR2 YNNKEL (reference sequence). CDR3 DNA sequence: TGTGCCAGCAGCCCCACTGGACAGGGCCGTTCACCCCTCCACTTT. Translating it yields CASSPTGQGRSPLHF.

This chain links TRBV24-1 with TRBJ2-5, with 8 bases aligning to TRBD2. This CDR3 comprises 13 residues. V dropped 6 bases and J dropped 3; count of bases not matched to a gene: 2. Per germline, CDR1 KGHDR and CDR2 SFDVKD. The CDR3 nucleotides read TGTGCCACCAGTAGCGGGGGAAAAGAGACCCAGTACTTC. Translating it yields CATSSGGKETQYF.

This sequence joins TRBV19 and TRBJ2-7; D is possibly TRBD2 (5 bases). With 3 bases removed from V and 0 bases from J, the gap between germline ends came to 9 bases. CDR3 length equals 14 residues. Germline values: CDR1 LNHDA, CDR2 SQIVND (reference sequence). The CDR3 loop reads CASSMWGDSYEQYF. CDR3 coding DNA: TGTGCCAGTAGTATGTGGGGAGACTCCTACGAGCAGTACTTC.

The chain is built from TRBV6-1 and TRBJ2-1, with TRBD1 matching over 10 bases. Germline V gives CDR1 MNHNS, CDR2 SASEGT. The CDR3 runs to 16 residues. J lost 9 bases, V lost 4 bases, and 12 bases had no gene match. The CDR3 DNA is TGTGCCAGCAGTGGAGTAGACAGGGGGCTAGGGGCTGAGCAGTTCTTC. It is translated as CASSGVDRGLGAEQFF.

With regard to this clone: A junction end diverges from the germline sequence, so it may reflect a read error. V gene TRBV28 combines with J gene TRBJ2-7, with TRBD1 identical over 8 bases. The CDR3 is 11 residues long. Germline CDR1 is MDHEN and CDR2 is SYDVKM. The CDR3 DNA reads as TGTGCCAGCAGTTCCACCAGGGGGCCGAGCTTC. It codes for CASSSTRGPSF. Supplemented by reference TRBV28 and TRBJ2-7, the full variable domain reads DVKVTQSSRYLVKRTGEKVFLECVQDMDHENMFWYRQDPGLGLRLIYFSYDVKMKEKGDIPEGYSVSREKKERFSLILESASTNQTSMYLCASSSTRGPSFGPGTRLTVT.

The V and J genes are TRBV7-6 and TRBJ2-1; TRBD2 agrees at 8 bases. The junction had 10 bases not matched to a gene; V was cut back by 5 bases and J by 7 bases. This CDR3 spans 15 amino acids. The germline gives CDR1 SGHVS, CDR2 FNYEAQ. CDR3 nucleotides: TGTGCCAGCAGCCGAACGACTAGCGAGTTTAATGAGCAGTTCTTC. It codes for CASSRTTSEFNEQFF. The variable domain in full, completed from reference TRBV7-6 and TRBJ2-1, reads GAGVSQSPRYKVTKRGQDVALRCDPISGHVSLYWYRQALGQGPEFLTYFNYEAQQDKSGLPNDRFSAERPEGSISTLTIQRTEQRDSAMYRCASSRTTSEFNEQFFGPGTRLTVL.

V and J are TRBV9 and TRBJ2-3; D uncertain. This CDR3 comprises 14 residues. Trimming removed 4 bases at V and 5 bases at J, with 14 bases between. In germline, CDR1 is SGDLS, CDR2 YYNGEE. The DNA of the CDR3 is TGTGCCAGCAGCCCCCTTGTTAGATTAGATACGCAGTATTTT. Its protein is CASSPLVRLDTQYF.

The rearrangement joins TRBV19 to TRBJ2-1, with D possibly matching TRBD1 (6 bases). Germline lookup yields CDR1 LNHDA and CDR2 SQIVND (reference sequence). This CDR3 spans 15 amino acids. The V gene lost 3 bases and the J gene lost 6 bases, with 15 bases spanning the gap. The CDR3 DNA reads as TGTGCCAGTAGTATTCGGCCAGGGGTTGGCAATGAGCAGTTCTTC. Protein: CASSIRPGVGNEQFF.

The rearrangement uses TRBV3-1 (or the pseudogene TRBV3-2) and TRBJ1-5; D unclear. Germline values: CDR1 LGHDT, CDR2 YNNKEL (reference sequence). The CDR3 has 14 amino acids. V was trimmed by 4 bases and J by 6 bases, leaving 13 bases between them. The CDR3 loop reads CASSPTQASQPQHF. CDR3 in DNA: TGTGCCAGCAGCCCGACCCAGGCGAGTCAGCCCCAGCATTTT.

The chain uses TRBV27 and TRBJ2-7, with TRBD1 identical over 7 bases. With V trimmed by 5 bases and J by 4 bases, 8 bases remained unmatched. The CDR3 extends over 14 amino acids. Germline assignment: CDR1 MNHEY and CDR2 SMNVEV (reference sequence). In DNA form, the CDR3 reads TGTGCCAGCAGTAAAAACAGGGGATCGTACGAGCAGTACTTC. Encoded protein: CASSKNRGSYEQYF.

V and J are TRBV7-9 and TRBJ2-7, with D uncertain. Germline V lookup: CDR1 SEHNR, CDR2 FQNEAQ (reference sequence). Between the trimmed V and J ends, which lost 2 bases and 5 bases, there was a span of 19 bases. The CDR3 length is 16 residues. The CDR3, as DNA: TGTGCCAGCAGCTTACCCGACTCCTCGACCGACCACGAGCAGTACTTC. Its protein product is CASSLPDSSTDHEQYF.

The CDR3 DNA is TGTGCCAGCTCATCCTACAGCCGCTCTGGCTCCACAGATACGCAGTATTTT. Amino acids: CASSSYSRSGSTDTQYF. The chain links TRBV18 to TRBJ2-3; D not certain. The V gene's germline CDR1 is KGHSH and CDR2 LQKENI. CDR3 length equals 17 residues. Trimming shortened V by 5 bases and J by 2 bases, and 20 bases separated the two germline ends.

This clone was detected a few times. V gene TRBV9 combines with J gene TRBJ2-5; 12 nucleotides agree with TRBD1. From germline, CDR1 is SGDLS and CDR2 YYNGEE. The trim removed 0 bases at V and 5 bases at J, leaving 8 bases unmatched. The CDR3 has 17 amino acids. The CDR3 loop reads CASSVGTGTGGGETQYF. The CDR3 bases are TGTGCCAGCAGCGTAGGTACCGGGACAGGGGGCGGTGAGACCCAGTACTTC.

This clone was found a few times. V gene TRBV12-5 combines with J gene TRBJ2-3; TRBD1 matches at 8 bases. Germline values: CDR1 LGHNT, CDR2 FRNRAP. Germline trimming cut 5 bases from V and 1 base from J; bases unmatched to any gene: 5. This CDR3 spans 15 amino acids. Here the CDR3 DNA reads TGTGCTAGTGGTCCCGACAGGGGAGGCACAGATACGCAGTATTTT. It translates to CASGPDRGGTDTQYF. Using reference TRBV12-5 and TRBJ2-3 for the parts outside the CDR3, the full variable domain is DARVTQTPRHKVTEMGQEVTMRCQPILGHNTVFWYRQTMMQGLELLAYFRNRAPLDDSGMPKDRFSAEMPDATLATLKIQPSEPRDSAVYFCASGPDRGGTDTQYFGPGTRLTVL.

The chain recombines TRBV9 with TRBJ1-5; TRBD1 matches 7 bases. Germline lookup yields CDR1 SGDLS and CDR2 YYNGEE. The CDR3 is 12 amino acids. Trimming cost V 7 bases and J 3 bases; bases outside gene matches: 1. This chain's CDR3 is CASGQVNQPQHF. DNA for the CDR3: TGTGCCAGCGGACAGGTCAATCAGCCCCAGCATTTT.

The chain has TRBV7-9 and TRBJ2-5; the D is unclear. The V and J ends lost 1 base and 7 bases respectively, with 10 bases between them. This CDR3 region has 13 residues. Germline lookup yields CDR1 SEHNR and CDR2 FQNEAQ (reference sequence). The CDR3, as DNA: TGTGCCAGCAGCTTAGAGCCCCTTAGGACCCAGTACTTC. It specifies CASSLEPLRTQYF.

The chain recombines TRBV6-5 with TRBJ2-7; 7 bases are shared with TRBD2. This CDR3 has 15 amino acids. Germline loops: CDR1 MNHEY, CDR2 SVGAGI. After removal of 4 bases from V and 0 bases from J, the junction contained 6 bases not matched to a gene. DNA of the CDR3: TGTGCCAGCAGTTCCCCGGGACTAAGCTCCTACGAGCAGTACTTC. The encoded protein is CASSSPGLSSYEQYF.

The genes are TRBV18 and TRBJ1-4; D might be TRBD1 (6 bases). The CDR3 sequence is 15 residues long. Trimming took off 4 bases at V and 5 bases at J, with 14 bases between the two ends. CDR1 is KGHSH, CDR2 LQKENI, per germline. As DNA, the CDR3 is TGTGCCAGCTCACTTCAACAGGGTACCAATGAAAAACTGTTTTTT. This encodes CASSLQQGTNEKLFF.

The rearrangement uses TRBV7-6 and TRBJ2-3; TRBD2 agrees at 7 bases. Germline trimming cut 1 base from V and 1 base from J; bases unmatched to any gene: 8. Germline V lookup: CDR1 SGHVS, CDR2 FNYEAQ. This CDR3 is 17 amino acids long. CDR3 amino acids: CASSLEGLTPGTDTQYF. DNA of the CDR3: TGTGCCAGCAGCTTAGAGGGACTAACCCCCGGCACAGATACGCAGTATTTT.